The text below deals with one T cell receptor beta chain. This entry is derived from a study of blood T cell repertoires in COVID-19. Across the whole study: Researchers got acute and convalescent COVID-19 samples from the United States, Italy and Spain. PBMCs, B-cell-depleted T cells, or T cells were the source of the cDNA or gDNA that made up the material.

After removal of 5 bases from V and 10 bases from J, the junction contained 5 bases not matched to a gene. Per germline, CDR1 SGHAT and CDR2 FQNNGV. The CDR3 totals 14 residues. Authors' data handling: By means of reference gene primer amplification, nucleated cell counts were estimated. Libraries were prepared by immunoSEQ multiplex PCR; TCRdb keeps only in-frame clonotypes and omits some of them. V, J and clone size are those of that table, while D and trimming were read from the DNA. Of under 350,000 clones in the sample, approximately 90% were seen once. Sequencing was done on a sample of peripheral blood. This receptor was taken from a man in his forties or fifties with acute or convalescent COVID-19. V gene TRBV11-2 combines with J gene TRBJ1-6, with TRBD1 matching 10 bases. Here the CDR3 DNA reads TGTGCCAGCAGCCGGGGGACAGGGGAATCACCCCTCCACTTT. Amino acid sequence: CASSRGTGESPLHF.